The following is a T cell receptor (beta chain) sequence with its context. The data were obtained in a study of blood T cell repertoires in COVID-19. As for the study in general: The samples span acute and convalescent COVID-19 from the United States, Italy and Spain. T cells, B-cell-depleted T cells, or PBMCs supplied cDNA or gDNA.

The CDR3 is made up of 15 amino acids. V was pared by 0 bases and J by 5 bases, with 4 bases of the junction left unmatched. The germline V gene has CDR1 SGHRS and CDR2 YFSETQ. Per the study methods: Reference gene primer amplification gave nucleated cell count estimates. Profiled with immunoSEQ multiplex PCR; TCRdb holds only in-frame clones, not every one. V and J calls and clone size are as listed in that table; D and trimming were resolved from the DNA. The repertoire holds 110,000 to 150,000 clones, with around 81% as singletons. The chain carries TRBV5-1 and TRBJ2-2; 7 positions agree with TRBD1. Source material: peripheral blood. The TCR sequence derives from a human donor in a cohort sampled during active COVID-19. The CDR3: CASSLEGANTGELFF. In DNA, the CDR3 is TGCGCCAGCAGCTTGGAGGGGGCAAATACCGGGGAGCTGTTTTTT.